The rows below give T cell receptor beta chains drawn from one sample of a study of cytomegalovirus exposure and HLA in healthy donors. TCRdb's copy holds only in-frame clones and misses some; the assay was immunoSEQ multiplex PCR. The sample includes 120,000 or so clones, around 69% of them seen just once. Material for sequencing was PBMCs. These receptors were taken from a man between 45 and 60 years old in good health and CMV-seropositive. Both conserved end residues are part of each CDR3. D genes are given only for firm matches. Size values are once, few and many counts, or a class for expanded clones, and some rows have none.

D,V,J,size,CDR3,DNA
TRBD1,TRBV29-1,TRBJ1-5,.,CSVGDRNQPQHF,TGCAGCGTTGGGGACAGAAATCAGCCCCAGCATTTT
.,TRBV4-1,TRBJ1-2,.,CASSQEPGYGYTF,TGCGCCAGCAGCCAAGAGCCCGGCTATGGCTACACCTTC
.,TRBV18,TRBJ1-2,.,CASSPEVTGGYTF,TGTGCCAGCTCACCCGAGGTAACCGGAGGCTACACCTTC
.,TRBV7-9,TRBJ1-4,.,CASSLAQGGEKLFF,TGTGCCAGCAGCTTAGCTCAGGGCGGTGAAAAACTGTTTTTT
TRBD2,TRBV11-2,TRBJ2-7,.,CASTLSRGGYEQYF,TGTGCCAGCACCCTCTCCCGGGGAGGGTACGAGCAGTACTTC
.,TRBV28,TRBJ2-4,.,CASSPGGGKNIQYF,TGTGCCAGCAGTCCCGGCGGAGGCAAAAACATTCAGTACTTC
.,TRBV5-4,TRBJ2-7,.,CASSLILEGEQYF,TGTGCCAGCAGCTTGATCCTGGAGGGCGAGCAGTACTTC
.,TRBV5-1,TRBJ2-3,few,CASSLSWGQSTDTQYF,TGCGCCAGCAGCTTATCCTGGGGGCAAAGCACAGATACGCAGTATTTT
TRBD1,TRBV11-3,TRBJ2-7,few,CASSLIQGVYEQYF,TGTGCCAGCAGCTTAATACAGGGGGTGTACGAGCAGTACTTC
.,TRBV18,TRBJ2-7,.,CASSPGGAREREQYF,TGTGCCAGCTCACCAGGCGGAGCAAGGGAGAGGGAGCAGTACTTC
.,TRBV12-5,TRBJ1-5,.,CASGPLPGNQPQHF,TGTGCTAGTGGTCCTCTCCCGGGGAATCAGCCCCAGCATTTT
TRBD2,TRBV29-1,TRBJ2-5,.,CSVEDYRGRTSAETQYF,TGCAGCGTTGAAGATTACAGGGGCCGGACTAGCGCAGAGACCCAGTACTTC
.,TRBV11-3,TRBJ1-1,.,CASSSRAGTEAFF,TGTGCCAGCAGCTCCAGGGCTGGCACTGAAGCTTTCTTT
.,TRBV4-1,TRBJ2-1,.,CASSSVNNEQFF,TGCGCCAGCAGCTCAGTTAACAATGAGCAGTTCTTC
TRBD2,TRBV7-8,TRBJ2-1,few,CASSPQGGVSYNEQFF,TGTGCCAGCAGCCCCCAGGGAGGGGTTTCCTACAATGAGCAGTTCTTC
.,TRBV30,TRBJ1-2,.,CAWRHRQVYGYTF,TGTGCCTGGAGACATCGACAGGTTTACGGCTACACCTTC
.,TRBV29-1,TRBJ1-1,.,CSVNWGPGDATEAFF,TGCAGCGTGAATTGGGGCCCGGGGGATGCCACTGAAGCTTTCTTT
.,TRBV5-6,TRBJ1-2,.,CASSLEAAGYGYTF,TGTGCCAGCAGCTTGGAAGCGGCGGGCTATGGCTACACCTTC
.,TRBV10-3,TRBJ2-3,.,CAIRGTLSTDTQYF,TGTGCCATCAGAGGGACATTGAGCACAGATACGCAGTATTTT
.,TRBV15,TRBJ1-1,.,CATRQKNTEAFF,TGTGCCACCAGACAAAAAAACACTGAAGCTTTCTTT
TRBD1,TRBV6-5,TRBJ2-5,.,CASRGTGLTQETQYF,TGTGCCAGCAGGGGGACAGGACTCACCCAAGAGACCCAGTACTTC
.,TRBV7-8,TRBJ1-3,.,CASSSYRSSGNTIYF,TGTGCCAGCAGCTCCTACAGAAGCTCTGGAAACACCATATATTTT
TRBD1,TRBV7-9,TRBJ1-2,.,CASSSDRGRTPGGYTF,TGTGCCAGCAGCTCGGACAGGGGGCGGACCCCGGGGGGCTACACCTTC
.,TRBV28,TRBJ2-5,.,CASSSPFRGGEETQYF,TGTGCCAGCAGTTCCCCCTTTAGGGGGGGTGAAGAGACCCAGTACTTC
TRBD1,TRBV5-1,TRBJ2-5,.,CASSVGQLQETQYF,TGCGCCAGCAGCGTGGGACAGTTACAAGAGACCCAGTACTTC
.,TRBV21-1,TRBJ2-2,.,CASSTPGLADNTGELFF,TGTGCCAGCAGCACCCCGGGACTAGCGGATAACACCGGGGAGCTGTTTTTT
TRBD1,TRBV6-5,TRBJ1-6,.,CASSPLTGYNSPLHF,TGTGCCAGCAGTCCCTTGACAGGGTATAATTCACCCCTCCACTTT
.,TRBV4-2,TRBJ2-3,.,CASSQDPTASGTDTQYF,TGTGCCAGCAGCCAAGATCCCACGGCTAGCGGCACAGATACGCAGTATTTT
TRBD1,TRBV4-3,TRBJ1-6,.,CASSQEKQGTNSPLHF,TGCGCCAGCAGCCAAGAAAAACAGGGGACGAATTCACCCCTCCACTTT
.,TRBV2,TRBJ1-5,.,CASSGYNARQGQPQHF,TGTGCCAGCAGTGGATACAACGCCCGGCAGGGTCAGCCCCAGCATTTT
.,TRBV9,TRBJ1-3,.,CASSVRGSGNTIYF,TGTGCCAGCAGCGTTAGGGGCTCTGGAAACACCATATATTTT
TRBD2,TRBV6-6,TRBJ2-3,.,CASSLGRTSGRGTQYF,TGTGCCAGCAGTTTGGGTAGAACTAGCGGACGGGGTACGCAGTATTTT
.,TRBV5-4,TRBJ2-1,.,CASSSGLFYNEQFF,TGTGCCAGCAGCTCCGGACTGTTCTACAATGAGCAGTTCTTC
.,TRBV10-2,TRBJ1-5,.,CASSGPDLYSNQPQHF,TGCGCCAGCTCCGGCCCGGACTTATATAGCAATCAGCCCCAGCATTTT
TRBD1,TRBV5-1,TRBJ1-1,once,CASTTGGTEAFF,TGCGCCAGCACTACAGGGGGAACTGAAGCTTTCTTT
.,TRBV6-5,TRBJ2-2,.,CASSYEQGSTGELFF,TGTGCCAGCAGTTACGAACAGGGAAGCACCGGGGAGCTGTTTTTT
TRBD1,TRBV4-1,TRBJ2-7,.,CASSLATGLMYEQYF,TGCGCCAGCAGCCTAGCGACAGGGCTAATGTACGAGCAGTACTTC
.,TRBV28,TRBJ2-1,.,CASSLLTGNYNEQFF,TGTGCCAGCAGTTTATTAACAGGGAACTACAATGAGCAGTTCTTC
.,TRBV9,TRBJ1-2,.,CASSVVGTLNYGYTF,TGTGCCAGCAGCGTAGTTGGCACCCTTAACTATGGCTACACCTTC
.,TRBV11-3,TRBJ2-7,.,CASSPGWWDTAYEQYF,TGTGCCAGCAGCCCGGGCTGGTGGGACACAGCCTACGAGCAGTACTTC
TRBD1,TRBV2,TRBJ1-4,.,CASGGTGGKLFF,TGTGCCAGCGGTGGGACAGGCGGAAAACTGTTTTTT
.,TRBV19,TRBJ2-2,.,CASSMRAGELFF,TGTGCCAGTAGTATGCGGGCCGGGGAGCTGTTTTTT
.,TRBV6-5,TRBJ1-1,.,CASSSIGDTEAFF,TGTGCCAGCAGCTCCATCGGGGACACTGAAGCTTTCTTT
.,TRBV18,TRBJ1-1,.,CASSPTHGQFTGEAFF,TGTGCCAGCTCACCGACCCATGGACAGTTCACGGGAGAAGCTTTCTTT
.,TRBV11-2,TRBJ1-2,.,CASSSTPLPENYGYTF,TGTGCCAGCAGCTCCACGCCCCTGCCGGAGAACTATGGCTACACCTTC
.,TRBV10-2,TRBJ1-2,.,CASKIDINYGYTF,TGCGCCAGCAAGATAGACATCAACTATGGCTACACCTTC
.,TRBV19,TRBJ1-1,.,CASKQGNTEAFF,TGTGCCAGTAAACAGGGGAACACTGAAGCTTTCTTT
.,TRBV9,TRBJ1-3,.,CASSVEGGTPGNTIYF,TGTGCCAGCAGCGTAGAGGGTGGGACACCAGGAAACACCATATATTTT
.,TRBV6-5,TRBJ1-5,.,CASSYSKLQPQHF,TGTGCCAGCAGTTACTCGAAGCTTCAGCCCCAGCATTTT
.,TRBV7-9,TRBJ1-2,once,CASSLVADAGGVGYTF,TGTGCCAGCAGCTTAGTGGCGGATGCTGGGGGGGTTGGCTACACCTTC
.,TRBV7-9,TRBJ2-7,.,CASSGTDYEQYF,TGTGCCAGCAGTGGGACTGACTACGAGCAGTACTTC
TRBD2,TRBV4-1,TRBJ2-7,.,CASSPHARTSGTNEQYF,TGCGCCAGCAGCCCTCACGCGAGGACTAGCGGGACCAACGAGCAGTACTTC
.,TRBV15,TRBJ1-2,.,CATSRDVQEAGGYTF,TGTGCCACCAGCAGAGATGTCCAGGAGGCTGGTGGCTACACCTTC
TRBD1,TRBV5-5,TRBJ2-5,once,CASSSSRDRTQYF,TGTGCCAGCAGCTCGTCCCGGGACAGGACCCAGTACTTC